This T cell receptor (beta chain) was documented in a study of spatial heterogeneity in lung cancer. Findings and caveats of the study: Intratumoral expanded alpha and beta TCR counts were found to track tumor mutation counts.

Time point here: sample taken at primary tumor resection. Trimming cost V 1 base and J 3 bases, with 11 bases left between them. This CDR3 is built from 15 residues. CDR1 is LGHNA and CDR2 is YNFKEQ in the germline V gene. Remarks on this clonotype: Its antigen is unidentified.

TCRdb recomputed calls from the 5' RACE reads with MiXCR, one row per CDR3 protein. Of about 9,800 distinct CDR3 sequences listed, approximately 49% were seen once; the top ten hold around 28%. The V and J genes are TRBV4-2 and TRBJ2-3; D ambiguous. The specimen comprised lung tumor tissue, sampled at surgery. The clonotype comes from a female donor with early-stage non-small cell lung cancer. The chain's CDR3 is CASSQVEVGTDTQYF. In DNA, the CDR3 is TGTGCCAGCAGCCAAGTAGAGGTCGGGACAGATACGCAGTATTTT.